This TCR beta chain was sequenced in a study of blood T cells in healthy people across ages (dated by TCRdb to the mid-2010s). About the study as a whole: In model experiments, template switching captured roughly one uniquely barcoded TCR beta cDNA molecule for every two T cells. Two additional independent replicas of 1 million unique cDNA reads from the same blood draw were analyzed for two donors (one aged 18 to 29 and one aged 80 or older). The donors were divided into four age groups: young (average around 16 years), middle-aged (around 37), aged (approximately 59) and long-lived (about 79). Using deep sequencing normalized with unique cDNA molecular identifiers, the study measured how TCR beta repertoire diversity changes with age. To avoid experimental bias, donors of different ages were distributed randomly across sequencing lanes.

Beyond this particular receptor, the publication reports: Compared with the aged group, the long-lived group had more naive CD4+ T cells, fewer expanded clones and increased TCR diversity, suggesting age selection. As age increased, observed TCR beta diversity per million T cells dropped in a roughly linear way, and a significant reduction was already evident by age 40. Conclusive comparison of naive and antigen-experienced compartments was prevented by the profiling of bulk unsorted PBMCs. There was a strong correlation between observed TCR beta diversity and the percentage of naive T cells measured by flow cytometry. Because the CMV infection status of the donors was unknown, age-related changes in expanded clonotypes may potentially have been confounded. Estimates of total diversity from one million sequenced T cells were regarded as lower bounds and underestimates.

Donors were roughly 40 systemically healthy Caucasian individuals from Russia aged roughly 6 to 90 years. Each donor gave 8 to 10 milliliters of peripheral blood, collected into EDTA-treated Vacutainer tubes. Ficoll-Paque density-gradient centrifugation was used to isolate PBMCs, with at least 6 million per sample. Total RNA, at least 6 micrograms per sample, was extracted from PBMCs with Trizol reagent. The percentages of naive CD45RAhigh/CD27high T cells were determined by flow cytometry on a PBMC aliquot from every donor. V is clipped by 4 bases and J by 6 bases, and the sequence between their germline boundaries is 12 bases long. Based on the germline V gene (reference sequence), the CDR1 and CDR2 sequences are LGHDT and YNNKEL. The CDR3 covers 14 residues, taking in both the cysteine and the phenylalanine. Left in the record is the CDR3 DNA by itself, 42 bases read in frame from the first base.

This clonotype occurred many times. Its antigen is currently not known. The record has no base qualities; no much larger clone is one base away. The library was built by means of 5' RACE. The data were produced on an Illumina HiSeq 2500. The second PCR ran for roughly 7 to 12 cycles and used a J-beta primer mix along with a sample-barcoded 5' primer. A template-switch 5' adaptor carrying 12 random nucleotides introduced a unique molecular identifier onto each TCR beta cDNA molecule. At least 2.5 million CDR3-containing paired-end reads were obtained from each sample. First-strand cDNA was synthesized from all RNA with the Mint cDNA synthesis kit, primed by a TRBC-specific oligonucleotide. After uracil-DNA glycosylase treatment, a first 18-cycle PCR used universal primers M1SS and BC2_uni_R on all cDNA. From the authors' description of their analysis: For normalization, 1 million high-quality reads were randomly selected from each sample, with every read carrying a distinct molecular identifier. Instead of being binned into consensus sequences, reads that shared molecular identifiers were thrown out. MiTCR, set to a Q25 quality threshold and the strictest error-elimination algorithm, was used for CDR3 identification, clonotype clustering and error correction. A nonparametric unseen species model using Euler transformation provided a lower-bound estimate of total TCR beta diversity. TCRdb reprocessing: public reads trimmed at Q25 with fastp, clones called with MiXCR, in-frame beta chains kept. Merged by CDR3 protein, the rows form single entries marked with the most common genes and DNA. It is TCRdb's table, rather than the study itself, that gives the V and J calls and clone size. This sample has 550,000 to 750,000 distinct CDR3 sequences in its table, and 20% to 25% of those were observed once. Clones ranked in the top ten supply roughly 3.6% of the sample.

This clonotype was obtained from a man between 65 and 79 years old in good health. The rearranged segments are TRBV3-1 and TRBJ2-2, and the D gene may be TRBD2, 6 bases matching. The sequenced sample consisted of blood. The CDR3: CASSPETSPGELFF. The DNA is as follows: TGTGCCAGCAGCCCAGAAACTAGCCCCGGGGAGCTGTTTTTT.